This TCR beta chain was recorded in a study of blood T cell repertoires in COVID-19. The wider study: Italy, Spain and the United States were the sources of the convalescent and acute COVID-19 samples. Nucleic acid was either cDNA or gDNA, and it came from T cells, B-cell-depleted T cells, or PBMCs.

V gave up 3 bases and J gave up 3 bases; unmatched junction bases: 5. The V gene's germline CDR1 is LGHDT and CDR2 YNNKEL (reference sequence). The CDR3 consists of 16 residues. Original handling: Amplification from reference gene primers served as the basis for estimated nucleated cell counts. Measured with immunoSEQ multiplex PCR; TCRdb has only the in-frame clones, and not every one. The DNA was the basis for D and trimming; V, J and clone size are from that table. The repertoire holds under 200,000 clones, with just under 85% as singletons. The specimen was peripheral blood. This chain links TRBV3-1 (or the pseudogene TRBV3-2) with TRBJ1-4; 9 nucleotides match TRBD1. This receptor was obtained from a man in his sixties with COVID-19, enrolled during active disease. DNA for the CDR3: TGTGCCAGCAGCCATTACAGGGGGCGAGCTAATGAAAAACTGTTTTTT. Translating it yields CASSHYRGRANEKLFF.